A selection of T cell receptor beta chains follows, all from one sample in a study of a mutant IDH1 vaccine in newly diagnosed glioma. Their antigen targets remain unknown. Clones were sequenced by immunoSEQ multiplex PCR, and TCRdb holds only the in-frame ones, with some missing. This sample has under 95,000 clones, with about 91% found just once. Sample: PBMCs, taken from a glioma patient whose treatment included an IDH1 peptide vaccine. The receptors shown here come from a woman aged 50 to 60 with glioma. CDR3s include the opening cysteine and the closing phenylalanine or tryptophan. D genes are given only for firm matches. A row's size may be missing; if present it is once, few, many or a size class.

v_gene: TRBV9
abundance: -
j_gene: TRBJ2-1
d_gene: TRBD2
CDR3nt: TGTGCCAGCAGCGTAGAAGGCCTAGCGGGTAATGAGCAGTTCTTC
CDR3aa: CASSVEGLAGNEQFF

v_gene: TRBV27
abundance: -
j_gene: TRBJ1-1
d_gene: -
CDR3nt: TGTGCCAGCAGTTCGGGGGTCACTGAAGCTTTCTTT
CDR3aa: CASSSGVTEAFF

v_gene: TRBV28
abundance: -
j_gene: TRBJ2-7
d_gene: -
CDR3nt: TGTGCCAGCAGTCCTCATAGCGGAAAAGGCTACGAGCAGTACTTC
CDR3aa: CASSPHSGKGYEQYF

v_gene: TRBV5-1
abundance: -
j_gene: TRBJ1-1
d_gene: -
CDR3nt: TGCGCCAGCAGAGGACAAATGAACACTGAAGCTTTCTTT
CDR3aa: CASRGQMNTEAFF

v_gene: TRBV28
abundance: -
j_gene: TRBJ2-1
d_gene: TRBD2
CDR3nt: TGTGCCAGCAGTTTACTAGCGGGTAGGAATGAGCAGTTCTTC
CDR3aa: CASSLLAGRNEQFF

v_gene: TRBV5-1
abundance: -
j_gene: TRBJ2-2
d_gene: TRBD2
CDR3nt: TGCGCCAGCAGCCCCGAGTTCGGGGGGGACGGGGAGCTGTTTTTT
CDR3aa: CASSPEFGGDGELFF

v_gene: TRBV6-5
abundance: -
j_gene: TRBJ1-5
d_gene: -
CDR3nt: TGTGCCAGCAGTTACTCGGATGGGGCCCAGCCCCAGCATTTT
CDR3aa: CASSYSDGAQPQHF

v_gene: TRBV5-1
abundance: -
j_gene: TRBJ1-1
d_gene: TRBD1
CDR3nt: TGCGCCAGCAGCTCATCTACAGGGGGGGCACTCCTAAACACTGAAGCTTTCTTT
CDR3aa: CASSSSTGGALLNTEAFF

v_gene: TRBV5-4
abundance: -
j_gene: TRBJ2-3
d_gene: TRBD1
CDR3nt: TGTGCCAGCAGCCTGGACAGGAGCCTCACAGATACGCAGTATTTT
CDR3aa: CASSLDRSLTDTQYF

v_gene: TRBV6-5
abundance: -
j_gene: TRBJ1-4
d_gene: TRBD1
CDR3nt: TGTGCCAGCAGGGAGACAGGGGGCTTTAATGAAAAACTGTTTTTT
CDR3aa: CASRETGGFNEKLFF

v_gene: TRBV7-3
abundance: -
j_gene: TRBJ2-3
d_gene: TRBD2
CDR3nt: TGTGCCAGCAGCTTCAGCGGGAGTCGAACTAGCACAGATACGCAGTATTTT
CDR3aa: CASSFSGSRTSTDTQYF

v_gene: TRBV27
abundance: -
j_gene: TRBJ2-7
d_gene: TRBD2
CDR3nt: TGTGCCAGCAGTCCCTGGGGGGGGAACGAGCAGTACTTC
CDR3aa: CASSPWGGNEQYF

v_gene: TRBV7-2
abundance: -
j_gene: TRBJ1-2
d_gene: -
CDR3nt: TGTGCCAGCAGCTTAGGGGCCACCTACTATGGCTACACCTTC
CDR3aa: CASSLGATYYGYTF

v_gene: TRBV5-1
abundance: -
j_gene: TRBJ1-1
d_gene: -
CDR3nt: TGCGCCAGCAGCAGCGCCACAGGGAACACTGAAGCTTTCTTT
CDR3aa: CASSSATGNTEAFF

v_gene: TRBV5-1
abundance: -
j_gene: TRBJ2-7
d_gene: -
CDR3nt: TGCGCCAGCAGCGCTGGACCGACACTCGCCTACGAGCAGTACTTC
CDR3aa: CASSAGPTLAYEQYF

v_gene: TRBV18
abundance: once
j_gene: TRBJ2-7
d_gene: -
CDR3nt: TGTGCCAGCTCGCAGGGACCCGACGGAGAGCAGTACTTC
CDR3aa: CASSQGPDGEQYF

v_gene: TRBV5-1
abundance: -
j_gene: TRBJ1-3
d_gene: -
CDR3nt: TGCGCCAGCAGCGAGTCCACATCGTTGCAATACTCTGGAAACACCATATATTTT
CDR3aa: CASSESTSLQYSGNTIYF

v_gene: TRBV7-2
abundance: -
j_gene: TRBJ2-1
d_gene: -
CDR3nt: TGTGCCAGCAGCTTATTCGGCAATGAGCAGTTCTTC
CDR3aa: CASSLFGNEQFF

v_gene: TRBV19
abundance: -
j_gene: TRBJ1-5
d_gene: TRBD1
CDR3nt: TGTGCCAGTAGTCCCGTATGGACAGGAAGGAGCAATCAGCCCCAGCATTTT
CDR3aa: CASSPVWTGRSNQPQHF

v_gene: TRBV2
abundance: -
j_gene: TRBJ1-1
d_gene: -
CDR3nt: TGTGCCAGCAGCGCGTTGAGGCCTGAAGCTTTCTTT
CDR3aa: CASSALRPEAFF

v_gene: TRBV29-1
abundance: once
j_gene: TRBJ2-7
d_gene: -
CDR3nt: TGCAGCGTGGTTTTCCAGGGATACGAGCAGTACTTC
CDR3aa: CSVVFQGYEQYF

v_gene: TRBV18
abundance: -
j_gene: TRBJ1-1
d_gene: TRBD1
CDR3nt: TGTGCCAGCTCACGTGGACAGGGGGCGTACACTGAAGCTTTCTTT
CDR3aa: CASSRGQGAYTEAFF

v_gene: TRBV6-5
abundance: -
j_gene: TRBJ2-6
d_gene: -
CDR3nt: TGTGCCAGCAGTTACGGACTTTCGGGGGCCAACGTCCTGACTTTC
CDR3aa: CASSYGLSGANVLTF

v_gene: TRBV29-1
abundance: -
j_gene: TRBJ2-7
d_gene: -
CDR3nt: TGCAGCGCTACCGAAGGGCGACGCTACGAGCAGTACTTC
CDR3aa: CSATEGRRYEQYF

v_gene: TRBV7-3
abundance: -
j_gene: TRBJ2-2
d_gene: -
CDR3nt: TGTGCCAGCAGCTTAATACACCCTGGCGGGGAGCTGTTTTTT
CDR3aa: CASSLIHPGGELFF

v_gene: TRBV5-1
abundance: -
j_gene: TRBJ1-1
d_gene: TRBD1
CDR3nt: TGCGCCAGCAGCTTATCCAGGGGGGGTCTGAACACTGAAGCTTTCTTT
CDR3aa: CASSLSRGGLNTEAFF

v_gene: TRBV6-5
abundance: -
j_gene: TRBJ1-2
d_gene: -
CDR3nt: TGTGCCAGCAGTGTGGGGGGGGGTAGACATGGCTACACCTTC
CDR3aa: CASSVGGGRHGYTF